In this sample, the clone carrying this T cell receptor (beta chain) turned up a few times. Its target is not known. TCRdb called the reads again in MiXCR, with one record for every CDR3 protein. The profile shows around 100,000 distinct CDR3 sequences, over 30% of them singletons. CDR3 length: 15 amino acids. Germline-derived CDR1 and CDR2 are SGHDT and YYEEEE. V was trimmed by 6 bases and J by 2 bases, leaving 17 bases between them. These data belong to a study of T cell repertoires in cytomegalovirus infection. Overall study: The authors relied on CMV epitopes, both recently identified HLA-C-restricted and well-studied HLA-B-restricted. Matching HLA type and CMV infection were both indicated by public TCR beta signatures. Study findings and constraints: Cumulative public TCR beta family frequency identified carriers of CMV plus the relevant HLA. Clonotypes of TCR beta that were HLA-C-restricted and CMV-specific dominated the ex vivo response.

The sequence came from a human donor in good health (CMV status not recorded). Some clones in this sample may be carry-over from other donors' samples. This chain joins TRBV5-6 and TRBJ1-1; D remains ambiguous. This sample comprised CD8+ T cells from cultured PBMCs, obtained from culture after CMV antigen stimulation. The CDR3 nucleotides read TGTGCCAGCACCCTTGGAGTCCGTCCCAACACTGAAGCTTTCTTT. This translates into CASTLGVRPNTEAFF. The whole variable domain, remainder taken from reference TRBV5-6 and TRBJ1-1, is DAGVTQSPTHLIKTRGQQVTLRCSPKSGHDTVSWYQQALGQGPQFIFQYYEEEERQRGNFPDRFSGHQFPNYSSELNVNALLLGDSALYLCASTLGVRPNTEAFFGQGTRLTVV.